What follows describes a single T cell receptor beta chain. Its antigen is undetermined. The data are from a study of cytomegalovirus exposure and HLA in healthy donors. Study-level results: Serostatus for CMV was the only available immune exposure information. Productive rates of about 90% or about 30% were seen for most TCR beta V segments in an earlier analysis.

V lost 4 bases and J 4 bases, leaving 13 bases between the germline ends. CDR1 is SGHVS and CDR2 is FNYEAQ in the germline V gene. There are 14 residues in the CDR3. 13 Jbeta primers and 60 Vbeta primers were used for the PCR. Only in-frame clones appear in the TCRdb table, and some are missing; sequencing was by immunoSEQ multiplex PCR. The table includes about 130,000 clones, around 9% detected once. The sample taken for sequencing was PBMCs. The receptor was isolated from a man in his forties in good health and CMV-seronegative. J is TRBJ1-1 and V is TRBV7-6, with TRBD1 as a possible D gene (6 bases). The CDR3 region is CASSSRGGSTEAFF. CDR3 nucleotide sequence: TGTGCCAGCAGCTCGAGGGGGGGGAGCACTGAAGCTTTCTTT.